The 14 T cell receptor beta chains below come from one sample, sequenced in a study of blood T cell repertoires in COVID-19. Data came from immunoSEQ multiplex PCR; TCRdb stores just in-frame clones and leaves some out. The data show about 150,000 clones, around four fifths seen once. Sequencing was carried out using PBMCs or T cells enriched from blood (not recorded which). These receptors all come from a woman in her 50s who had recovered from COVID-19.

The CDR3 DNA sequence: TGTGCCAGCAGTCTACGCGGGGGGGGTCCTTCCTACAATGAGCAGTTCTTC. Amino acids: CASSLRGGGPSYNEQFF. The chain employs TRBV27 and TRBJ2-1; 9 nucleotides align to TRBD2. This CDR3 comprises 17 residues. Losses at the gene ends were 5 bases for V and 1 base for J; bases not matched to a gene: 9. Per germline, CDR1 MNHEY and CDR2 SMNVEV (reference sequence).

The V call is TRBV10-2, the J call TRBJ1-2; TRBD1 is a possible D gene (5 bases). Trimming took 0 bases from V and 4 from J, leaving 9 bases between them. The length of the CDR3 is 14 residues. Germline V CDR1 and CDR2: WSHSY, SAAADI. CDR3 loop: CASSESDTVYGYTF. The CDR3 nucleotides read TGCGCCAGCAGTGAGTCGGACACGGTCTATGGCTACACCTTC.

V gene TRBV5-1 combines with J gene TRBJ2-7; 7 nucleotides match TRBD2. V lost 0 bases and J lost 5; bases outside the gene matches: 5. The V gene's germline CDR1 is SGHRS and CDR2 YFSETQ. The CDR3 is 14 residues long. The CDR3 region has the DNA TGCGCCAGCAGCTTGGGCGGGAGACGAGACGAGCAGTACTTC. The encoded protein is CASSLGGRRDEQYF.

This chain joins TRBV2 and TRBJ2-7, with a tentative D call TRBD1 (6 bases). The CDR3 spans 16 residues. The germline CDR1 and CDR2 sequences are SNHLY and FYNNEI. Deletions cut 6 bases from V and 2 bases from J, with 20 bases between. The CDR3 DNA is TGTGCCAGCAGGCACTCTCCGGGACACGGGCCCTACGAGCAGTACTTC. Its protein is CASRHSPGHGPYEQYF.

The rearrangement joins TRBV6-5 to TRBJ2-7; D might be TRBD2 (5 bases). CDR3 size: 13 residues. With 11 bases removed from V and 3 bases from J, the gap between germline ends came to 17 bases. The germline CDR1 and CDR2 sequences are MNHEY and SVGAGI. The CDR3 DNA follows: TGTGCCGCCGGAATGGGTGCGGGCTACGAGCAGTACTTC. Amino acids: CAAGMGAGYEQYF.

The V call is TRBV5-1, the J call TRBJ2-1; 7 bases are a match to TRBD1. The CDR3 spans 15 residues. Germline V CDR1 and CDR2: SGHRS, YFSETQ. Germline trimming cut 7 bases from V and 2 bases from J; bases unmatched to any gene: 9. In DNA, the CDR3 is TGCGCCAGCGGCCAGATACAGGGGCCCTACAATGAGCAGTTCTTC. Its translation: CASGQIQGPYNEQFF.

The V call is TRBV4-3, the J call TRBJ2-7; maybe TRBD1 (6 bases). Germline V gene data show CDR1 as LGHNA and CDR2 as YSLEER. The ends were cut back, 0 bases at V and 2 bases at J, with 20 bases in the middle. The CDR3 covers 18 residues. The CDR3: CASSQERTLDRLPYEQYF. DNA for the CDR3: TGCGCCAGCAGCCAAGAAAGGACCCTAGACAGGCTTCCCTACGAGCAGTACTTC.

The chain has TRBV28 and TRBJ1-1; TRBD1 is a possible D gene (5 bases). V lost 7 bases and J 5 bases, leaving 20 bases between the germline ends. There are 15 residues in the CDR3. Germline-derived CDR1 and CDR2 are MDHEN and SYDVKM. CDR3 in amino acids: CASTLWGTPRTEAFF. CDR3 DNA: TGTGCCAGCACCCTCTGGGGGACTCCACGAACTGAAGCTTTCTTT.

The V call is TRBV28, the J call TRBJ1-2, with D hard to call. Per the germline V gene, CDR1 is MDHEN and CDR2 is SYDVKM. The CDR3 sequence is 14 residues long. V lost 7 bases and J 2 bases, leaving 14 bases between the germline ends. The DNA for the CDR3 is TGTGCCAGCACGGGGTCCGGGCAGAACTATGGCTACACCTTC. Its translation is CASTGSGQNYGYTF.

The rearrangement joins TRBV29-1 to TRBJ2-2; weak D call: TRBD1 (6 bases). Trimming left V 7 bases short and J 5 bases short, with 14 bases between. Germline CDR1 is SQVTM and CDR2 is ANQGSEA. The CDR3 sequence is 13 residues long. Written as DNA, the CDR3 is TGCAGCGCCCTAACAGGGCATACCGGGGAGCTGTTTTTT. Its protein is CSALTGHTGELFF.

V gene TRBV3-1 (or the pseudogene TRBV3-2) combines with J gene TRBJ2-1; weak D call: TRBD2 (6 bases). The germline V gene encodes CDR1 LGHDT and CDR2 YNNKEL (reference sequence). The CDR3 runs to 16 residues. V was cut by 4 bases and J by 0 bases, with 13 bases left in between. CDR3 in DNA: TGTGCCAGCAGCCCCTTTAGCGGAGGCTCCTACAATGAGCAGTTCTTC. Translated, it gives CASSPFSGGSYNEQFF.

As for this clone: Other DNA sequences in this sample translate to the same CDR3. The gene calls are TRBV3-1 (or the pseudogene TRBV3-2) and TRBJ1-2; no clear D gene. Trimming cost V 0 bases and J 5 bases, with 7 bases left between them. This CDR3 is 13 amino acids long. Germline V gene data show CDR1 as LGHDT and CDR2 as YNNKEL (reference sequence). CDR3: CASSQDRTYGYTF. DNA for the CDR3: TGTGCCAGCAGCCAAGATCGCACTTATGGCTACACCTTC.

The rearrangement uses TRBV4-2 and TRBJ2-1; maybe TRBD2 (6 bases). CDR3 length: 15 residues. Trimming pared 1 base from V and 8 bases from J, leaving 15 bases between. Germline V gene sequence: CDR1 LGHNA, CDR2 YNFKEQ. The CDR3 DNA is TGTGCCAGCAGCCAAGCCAGCGGGTCGAGCTATGAGCAGTTCTTC. The encoded protein is CASSQASGSSYEQFF.

This clone was counted only a few times. This chain links TRBV7-9 with TRBJ1-2, with 7 bases lining up with TRBD1. The CDR3 totals 13 residues. Germline assignment: CDR1 SEHNR and CDR2 FQNEAQ (reference sequence). The V and J ends lost 5 bases and 6 bases, in that order; junction bases with no gene match: 6. DNA for the CDR3: TGTGCCAGCAGCCAGCCAGGGGGGAATGGCTACACCTTC. Its translation: CASSQPGGNGYTF.